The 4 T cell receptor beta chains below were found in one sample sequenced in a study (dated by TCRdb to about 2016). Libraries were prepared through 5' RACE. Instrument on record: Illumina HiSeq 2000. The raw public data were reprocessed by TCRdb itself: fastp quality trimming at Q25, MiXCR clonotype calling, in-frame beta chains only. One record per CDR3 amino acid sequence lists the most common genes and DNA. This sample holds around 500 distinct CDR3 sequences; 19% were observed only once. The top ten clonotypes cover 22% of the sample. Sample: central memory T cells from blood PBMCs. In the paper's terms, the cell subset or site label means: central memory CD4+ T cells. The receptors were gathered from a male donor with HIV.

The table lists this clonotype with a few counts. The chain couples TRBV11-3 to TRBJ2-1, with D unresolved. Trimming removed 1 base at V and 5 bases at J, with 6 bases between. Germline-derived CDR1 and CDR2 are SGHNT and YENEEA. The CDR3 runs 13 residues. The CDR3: CASSLGLNNEQFF. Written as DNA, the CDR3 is TGTGCCAGCAGCTTAGGGCTGAACAATGAGCAGTTCTTC.

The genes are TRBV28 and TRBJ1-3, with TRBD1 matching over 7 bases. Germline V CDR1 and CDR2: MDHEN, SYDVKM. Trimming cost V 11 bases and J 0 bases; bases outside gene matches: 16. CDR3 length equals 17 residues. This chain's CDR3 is CAAGQGVGRGSGNTIYF. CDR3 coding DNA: TGTGCCGCAGGCCAGGGGGTGGGCAGGGGCTCTGGAAACACCATATATTTT. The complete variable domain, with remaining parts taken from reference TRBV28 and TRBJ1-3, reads DVKVTQSSRYLVKRTGEKVFLECVQDMDHENMFWYRQDPGLGLRLIYFSYDVKMKEKGDIPEGYSVSREKKERFSLILESASTNQTSMYLCAAGQGVGRGSGNTIYFGEGSWLTVV.

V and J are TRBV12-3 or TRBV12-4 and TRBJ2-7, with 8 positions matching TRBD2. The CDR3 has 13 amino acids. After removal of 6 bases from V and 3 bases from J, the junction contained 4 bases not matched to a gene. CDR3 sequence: CASRPGTSYEQYF. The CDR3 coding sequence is TGTGCCAGCAGACCCGGGACTAGCTACGAGCAGTACTTC.

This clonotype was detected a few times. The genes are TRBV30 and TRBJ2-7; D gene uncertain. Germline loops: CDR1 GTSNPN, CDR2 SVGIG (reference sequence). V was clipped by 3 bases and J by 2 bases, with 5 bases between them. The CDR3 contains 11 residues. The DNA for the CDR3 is TGTGCCTGGAGGGACCCCTACGAGCAGTACTTC. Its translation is CAWRDPYEQYF.